This record looks at one T cell receptor (beta chain) sequence and its context. There is no known antigen for this receptor. No per-base quality is available; no much larger clone lies one base away. The sample comes from a study of T cell repertoires in cytomegalovirus infection (dated by TCRdb to about 2019). Notes on the research overall: Recently identified HLA-C-restricted CMV epitopes, whose presentation resists viral immunomodulation, were targeted by peptide stimulations together with well-studied HLA-B-restricted epitopes. Because public TCR beta signatures pointed to carriage of CMV infection together with the matching HLA type, the HLA type of each donor mattered for the analysis.

This specimen's treatment or condition label, interpreted: in vitro stimulation with specific CMV peptide epitopes to enrich CMV-specific T cells. TCRdb records Illumina HiSeq 1500 as the sequencer. Through fastp at Q25 and MiXCR, TCRdb rebuilt clones from the public reads, retaining in-frame beta chains. When rows share a CDR3 protein, they turn into one entry using the most common DNA and genes. The sample has roughly 350,000 distinct CDR3 sequences on record, roughly 34% of them singletons. Approximately 13% of the sample belongs to the ten largest clones. CDR1 and CDR2 were assigned from the germline V gene as MDHEN and SYDVKM. From cysteine to phenylalanine, the CDR3 is 13 amino acids long. The CDR3 DNA has 39 bases and is translated from base 1. Between the V and J ends, shortened by 6 bases and 3 bases respectively, the junction contains 11 bases. Study-level results and caveats: In both this cohort and an independent roughly 350-donor cohort, the cumulative frequency of public TCR beta family members distinguished carriers of CMV infection plus the relevant HLA type. The ex vivo response was dominated by HLA-C-restricted CMV-specific TCR beta clonotypes, and the single most frequent clonotype in two of eight donors was supplied by these HLA-C-restricted clonotypes.

The TCR comes from a human donor in good health (CMV status not recorded). Some clones in this sample may be carry-over from other donors' samples. The sequenced sample was cultured PBMCs, obtained from culture after CMV antigen stimulation. This receptor chain uses TRBV28 and TRBJ1-2; confidence is insufficient to name the D gene. The CDR3 reads as follows: CASRPTVHYGYTF. The DNA reads TGTGCCAGCAGGCCTACAGTTCACTATGGCTACACCTTC.